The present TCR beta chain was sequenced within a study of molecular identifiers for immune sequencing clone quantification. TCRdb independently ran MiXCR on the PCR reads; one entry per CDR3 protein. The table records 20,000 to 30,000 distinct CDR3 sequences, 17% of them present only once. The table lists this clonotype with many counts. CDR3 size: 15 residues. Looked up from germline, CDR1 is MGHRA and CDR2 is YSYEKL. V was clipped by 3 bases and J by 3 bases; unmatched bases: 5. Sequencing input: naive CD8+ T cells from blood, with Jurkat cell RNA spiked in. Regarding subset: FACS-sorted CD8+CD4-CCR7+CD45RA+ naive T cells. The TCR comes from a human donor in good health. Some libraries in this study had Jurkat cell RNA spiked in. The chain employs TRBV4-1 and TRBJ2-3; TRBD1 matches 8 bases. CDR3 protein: CASSQEDRVTDTQYF. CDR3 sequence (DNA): TGCGCCAGCAGCCAGGAGGACAGGGTTACAGATACGCAGTATTTT.